What follows describes a single T cell receptor beta chain. The target antigen is unknown. This sample stems from a study of response to subunit inactivated influenza vaccine. The germline V gene has CDR1 MDHEN and CDR2 SYDVKM. This CDR3 comprises 16 residues. V lost 2 bases, J lost 2 bases, and 13 bases lay in between. TCRdb reprocessed the RT-PCR reads via MiXCR and lists one record per CDR3 protein. The table has about 830,000 distinct CDR3 sequences, less than 20% seen once. Whole-study results and caveats: The authors suggested that every seasonal influenza vaccination recruits few new T cells.

The rearrangement uses TRBV28 and TRBJ2-1; unclear D gene. Sequences were derived from PBMCs from blood, sampled roughly 5 days after vaccination. This TCR derives from a middle-aged man who received an inactivated influenza vaccine. The DNA of the CDR3 is TGTGCCAGCAGTTTACCTTCCGTACGGGCCTACAATGAGCAGTTCTTC. It translates to CASSLPSVRAYNEQFF.